This TCR beta chain was found in a study of CD8+CD57+ T cells in acquired aplastic anemia. CD8+CD57+ cell expansion, shown by flow cytometry, had occurred in the patients selected for sequencing. This clonotype was observed many times. Genomic DNA provided the template from which TCR beta VDJ and CDR3 profiles were obtained. TCRdb reprocessed the reads with MiXCR, giving one entry per CDR3 protein. The table records just over 150,000 distinct CDR3 sequences, roughly 48% of them present only once. V was shortened by 4 bases and J by 6 bases, with 6 bases between the two germline ends. This CDR3 has 11 residues. Germline V lookup: CDR1 SGHVS, CDR2 FQNEAQ.

The sample taken for sequencing was sorted CD4+, CD8+, or CD8+CD57+ T cells (not recorded which) from PBMCs. This TCR came from a human donor with aplastic anemia. The gene calls are TRBV7-8 and TRBJ1-1, with D possibly matching TRBD1 (5 bases). This chain's CDR3 is CASSWGAEAFF. In DNA form, the CDR3 reads TGTGCCAGCAGCTGGGGGGCTGAAGCTTTCTTT. Complete variable domain (other parts from reference TRBV7-8 and TRBJ1-1): GAGVSQSPRYKVAKRGQDVALRCDPISGHVSLFWYQQALGQGPEFLTYFQNEAQLDKSGLPSDRFFAERPEGSVSTLKIQRTQQEDSAVYLCASSWGAEAFFGQGTRLTVV.